The next 8 T cell receptor beta chains were all read from a single sample in a study of cytotoxic CD8 clonotypes in ibrutinib-treated CLL. Assay: immunoSEQ multiplex PCR; the TCRdb copy retains only in-frame clones and omits some. The table includes 150,000 or so clones, around 82% detected once. This specimen consisted of PBMCs, obtained after 36 months of ibrutinib treatment. The receptors were gathered from a human donor with chronic lymphocytic leukemia.

The J gene is TRBJ1-2, the V gene TRBV7-8; 7 positions agree with TRBD1. Germline CDR1 and CDR2: SGHVS and FQNEAQ. Trimming at V came to 4 bases and at J to 3 bases, leaving 14 bases not matched to a gene. This CDR3 has 17 amino acids. Written as DNA, the CDR3 is TGTGCCAGCAGCTCACCCGGTTCCGACAGGGTTTACTATGGCTACACCTTC. Its translation: CASSSPGSDRVYYGYTF.

V and J are TRBV28 and TRBJ2-4; D gene unclear. The V end was cut by 1 base, the J end by 0 bases, with 13 bases between. In germline, CDR1 is MDHEN, CDR2 SYDVKM. CDR3 length: 17 amino acids. Written as DNA, the CDR3 is TGTGCCAGCAGTTTATCCTGGGAATTAACAGCCAAAAACATTCAGTACTTC. This sequence encodes CASSLSWELTAKNIQYF.

V is TRBV20-1 and J is TRBJ1-1, with D hard to call. V lost 6 bases, J lost 10 bases, and 12 bases lay in between. Per the germline V gene, CDR1 is DFQATT and CDR2 is SNEGSKA (reference sequence). The CDR3 loop spans 10 amino acids. CDR3: CSALRRGAFF. CDR3 DNA: TGCAGTGCACTCAGGCGAGGAGCTTTCTTT.

V gene TRBV6-6 combines with J gene TRBJ2-2, with no clear D. The germline V gene has CDR1 MNHNY and CDR2 SVGAGI (reference sequence). The V end lost 6 bases, the J end lost 7 bases, and 15 bases lay between the germline ends. The CDR3 is 14 residues long. The CDR3 reads CASRREVSVGELFF. The CDR3 DNA is TGTGCCAGCAGAAGAGAGGTGTCGGTCGGGGAGCTGTTTTTT.

This chain joins TRBV27 and TRBJ1-5, with a possible D match to TRBD1 (5 bases). The CDR3 has 19 amino acids. The germline gives CDR1 MNHEY, CDR2 SMNVEV (reference sequence). Trimming shortened V by 2 bases and J by 0 bases, and 20 bases separated the two germline ends. The CDR3 protein is CASSLVQGTGLYSNQPQHF. The CDR3 coding sequence is TGTGCCAGCAGTTTAGTCCAGGGAACCGGTCTTTATAGCAATCAGCCCCAGCATTTT.

This rearrangement joins TRBV30 to TRBJ1-4; TRBD1 aligns across 7 bases. V trimming: 1 base; J trimming: 7 bases; junction bases outside the gene matches: 6. CDR3 length: 14 amino acids. Germline CDR1 reads GTSNPN; CDR2 reads SVGIG (reference sequence). The CDR3: CAWSEGAYGEKLFF. DNA for the CDR3: TGTGCCTGGAGTGAGGGGGCTTATGGTGAAAAACTGTTTTTT.

The table lists this clone with a count of one. The chain carries TRBV5-1 and TRBJ2-2; D unclear. The germline V gene encodes CDR1 SGHRS and CDR2 YFSETQ. The V gene lost 5 bases and the J gene lost 11 bases, with 19 bases spanning the gap. The CDR3 sequence is 14 residues long. DNA of the CDR3: TGCGCCAGCAGTAAGGCCCCCCTACCGTTAGAGCTGTTTTTT. It specifies CASSKAPLPLELFF.

Relative to its sample, this clone is medium-sized. The chain carries TRBV6-1 and TRBJ2-7; 10 nucleotides align to TRBD1. V lost 2 bases and J lost 5; bases outside the gene matches: 9. CDR1 and CDR2 from the germline V gene are MNHNS and SASEGT. This CDR3 is 16 amino acids long. The CDR3 DNA follows: TGTGCCAGCAGTGAACGTGAAGGGACAGGGGACGACGAGCAGTACTTC. Translating gives CASSEREGTGDDEQYF.